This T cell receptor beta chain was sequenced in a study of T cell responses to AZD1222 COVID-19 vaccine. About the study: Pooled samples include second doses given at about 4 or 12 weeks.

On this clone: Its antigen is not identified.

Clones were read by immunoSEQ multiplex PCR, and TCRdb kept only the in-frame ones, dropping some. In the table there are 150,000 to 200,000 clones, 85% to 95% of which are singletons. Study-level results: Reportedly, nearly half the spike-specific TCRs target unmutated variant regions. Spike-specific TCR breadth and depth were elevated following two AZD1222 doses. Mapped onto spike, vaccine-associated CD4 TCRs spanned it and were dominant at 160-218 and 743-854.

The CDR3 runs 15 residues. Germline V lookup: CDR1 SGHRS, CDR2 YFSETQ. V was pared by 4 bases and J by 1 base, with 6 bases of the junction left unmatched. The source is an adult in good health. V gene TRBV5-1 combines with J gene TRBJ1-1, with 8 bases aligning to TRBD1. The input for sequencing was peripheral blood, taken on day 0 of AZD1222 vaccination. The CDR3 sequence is CASSGSGTGNTEAFF. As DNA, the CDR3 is TGCGCCAGCAGCGGATCCGGGACAGGGAACACTGAAGCTTTCTTT.